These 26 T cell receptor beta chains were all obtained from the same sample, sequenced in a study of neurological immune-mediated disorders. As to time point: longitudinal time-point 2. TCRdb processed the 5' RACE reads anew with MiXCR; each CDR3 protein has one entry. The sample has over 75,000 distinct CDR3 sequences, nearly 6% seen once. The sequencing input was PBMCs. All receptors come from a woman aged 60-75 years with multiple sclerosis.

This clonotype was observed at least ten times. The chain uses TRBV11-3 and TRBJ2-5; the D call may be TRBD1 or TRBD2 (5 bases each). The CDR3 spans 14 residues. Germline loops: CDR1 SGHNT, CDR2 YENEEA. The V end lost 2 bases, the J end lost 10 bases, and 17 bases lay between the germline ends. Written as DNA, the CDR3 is TGTGCCAGCAGCTTATCAAGAGGGGCGGCGATCCAGTACTTC. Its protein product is CASSLSRGAAIQYF.

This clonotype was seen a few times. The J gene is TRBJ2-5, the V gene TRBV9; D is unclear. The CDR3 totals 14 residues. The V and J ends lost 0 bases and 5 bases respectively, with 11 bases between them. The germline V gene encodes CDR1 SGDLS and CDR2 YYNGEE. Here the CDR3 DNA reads TGTGCCAGCAGCGTAGGGGCTAGGGCCGAGACCCAGTACTTC. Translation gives CASSVGARAETQYF.

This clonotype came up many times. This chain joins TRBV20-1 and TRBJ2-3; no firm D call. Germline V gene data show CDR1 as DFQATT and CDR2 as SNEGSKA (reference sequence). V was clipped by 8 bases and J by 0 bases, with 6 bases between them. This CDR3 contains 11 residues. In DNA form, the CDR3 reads TGCAGTTCCCGAAGCACAGATACGCAGTATTTT. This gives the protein CSSRSTDTQYF.

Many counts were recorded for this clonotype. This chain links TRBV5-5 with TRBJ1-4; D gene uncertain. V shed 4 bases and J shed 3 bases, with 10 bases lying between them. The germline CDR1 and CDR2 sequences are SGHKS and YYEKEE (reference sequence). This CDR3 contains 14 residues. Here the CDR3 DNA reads TGTGCCAGCAGCCCGGGCGGGGCTAATGAAAAACTGTTTTTT. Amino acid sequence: CASSPGGANEKLFF.

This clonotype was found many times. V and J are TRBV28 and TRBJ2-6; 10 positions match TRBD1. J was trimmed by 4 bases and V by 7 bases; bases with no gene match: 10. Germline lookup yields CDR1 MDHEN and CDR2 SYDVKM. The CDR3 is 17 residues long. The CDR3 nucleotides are TGTGCCAGCAACCACCGGGACAGGGGTGCCGGGGCCAACGTCCTGACTTTC. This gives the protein CASNHRDRGAGANVLTF.

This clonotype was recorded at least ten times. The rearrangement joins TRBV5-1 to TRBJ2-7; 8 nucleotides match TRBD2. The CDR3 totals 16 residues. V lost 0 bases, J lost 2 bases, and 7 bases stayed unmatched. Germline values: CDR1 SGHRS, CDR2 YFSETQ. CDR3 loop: CASSLGGAGGAYEQYF. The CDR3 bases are TGCGCCAGCAGCTTGGGAGGGGCGGGGGGTGCCTACGAGCAGTACTTC. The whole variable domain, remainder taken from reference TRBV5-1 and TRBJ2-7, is KAGVTQTPRYLIKTRGQQVTLSCSPISGHRSVSWYQQTPGQGLQFLFEYFSETQRNKGNFPGRFSGRQFSNSRSEMNVSTLELGDSALYLCASSLGGAGGAYEQYFGPGTRLTVT.

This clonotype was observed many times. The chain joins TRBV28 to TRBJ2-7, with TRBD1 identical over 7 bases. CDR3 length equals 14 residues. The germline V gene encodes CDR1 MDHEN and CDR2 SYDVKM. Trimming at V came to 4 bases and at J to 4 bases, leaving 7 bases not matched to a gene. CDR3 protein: CASSSTGESYEQYF. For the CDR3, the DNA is TGTGCCAGCAGTTCCACAGGGGAATCGTACGAGCAGTACTTC.

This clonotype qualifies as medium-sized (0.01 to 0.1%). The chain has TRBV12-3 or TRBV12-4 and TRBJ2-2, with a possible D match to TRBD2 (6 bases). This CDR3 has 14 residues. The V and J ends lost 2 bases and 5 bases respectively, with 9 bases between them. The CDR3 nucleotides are TGTGCCAGCAGTTTACTGGCGGGGACCGGGGAGCTGTTTTTT. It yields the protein CASSLLAGTGELFF.

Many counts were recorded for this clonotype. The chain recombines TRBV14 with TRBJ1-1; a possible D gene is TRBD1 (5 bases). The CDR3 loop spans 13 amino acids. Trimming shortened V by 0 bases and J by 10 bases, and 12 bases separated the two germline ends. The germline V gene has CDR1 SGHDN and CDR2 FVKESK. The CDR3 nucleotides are TGTGCCAGCAGCCAAGAGTTGGGGCGGCGAGCTTTCTTT. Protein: CASSQELGRRAFF.

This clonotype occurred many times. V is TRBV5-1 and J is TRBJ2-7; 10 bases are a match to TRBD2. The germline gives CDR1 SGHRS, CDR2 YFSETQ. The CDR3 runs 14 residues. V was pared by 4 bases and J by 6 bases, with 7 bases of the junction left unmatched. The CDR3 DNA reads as TGCGCCAGCAGCCTCGGGACTAGCGCCGGCGAGCAGTACTTC. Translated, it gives CASSLGTSAGEQYF.

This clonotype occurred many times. The CDR3 reads CSARQGAGETQYF. CDR3 nucleotide sequence: TGCAGTGCGAGACAGGGGGCTGGGGAGACCCAGTACTTC. This chain uses TRBV20-1 with TRBJ2-5; 10 nucleotides match TRBD1. The CDR3 is 13 amino acids. Germline CDR1 DFQATT, CDR2 SNEGSKA (reference sequence). The V gene end was trimmed by 6 bases and the J gene end by 5 bases; junction bases not matched to a gene: 6.

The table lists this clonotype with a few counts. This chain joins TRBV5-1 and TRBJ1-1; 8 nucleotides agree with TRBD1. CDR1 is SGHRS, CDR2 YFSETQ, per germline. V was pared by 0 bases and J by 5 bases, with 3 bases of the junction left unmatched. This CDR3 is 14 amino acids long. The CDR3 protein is CASSLVTGGTEAFF. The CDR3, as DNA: TGCGCCAGCAGCTTGGTTACAGGGGGAACTGAAGCTTTCTTT.

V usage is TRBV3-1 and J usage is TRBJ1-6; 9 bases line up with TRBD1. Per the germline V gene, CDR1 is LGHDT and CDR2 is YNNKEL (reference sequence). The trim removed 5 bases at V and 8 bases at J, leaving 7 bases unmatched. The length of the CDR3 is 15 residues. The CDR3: CASSIGTGNHSPLHF. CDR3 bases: TGTGCCAGCAGCATAGGGACAGGGAACCATTCACCCCTCCACTTT.

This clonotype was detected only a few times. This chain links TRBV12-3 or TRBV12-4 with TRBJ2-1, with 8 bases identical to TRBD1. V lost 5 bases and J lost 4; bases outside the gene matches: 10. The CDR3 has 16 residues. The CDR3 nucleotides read TGTGCCAGCAGTCCCGAAGGACAGGGATCGTACAATGAGCAGTTCTTC. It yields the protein CASSPEGQGSYNEQFF.

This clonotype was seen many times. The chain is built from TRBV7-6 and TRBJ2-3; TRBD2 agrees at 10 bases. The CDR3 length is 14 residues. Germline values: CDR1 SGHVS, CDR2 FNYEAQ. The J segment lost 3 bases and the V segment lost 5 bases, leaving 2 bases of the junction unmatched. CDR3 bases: TGTGCCAGCAGCGTACTAGCGGGGACAGATACGCAGTATTTT. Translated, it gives CASSVLAGTDTQYF.

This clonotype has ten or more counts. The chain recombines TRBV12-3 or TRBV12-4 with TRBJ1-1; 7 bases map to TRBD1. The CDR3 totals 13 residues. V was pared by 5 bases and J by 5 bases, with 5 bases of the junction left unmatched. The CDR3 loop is CASSRQGGTEAFF. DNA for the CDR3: TGTGCCAGCAGTCGACAGGGAGGGACTGAAGCTTTCTTT.

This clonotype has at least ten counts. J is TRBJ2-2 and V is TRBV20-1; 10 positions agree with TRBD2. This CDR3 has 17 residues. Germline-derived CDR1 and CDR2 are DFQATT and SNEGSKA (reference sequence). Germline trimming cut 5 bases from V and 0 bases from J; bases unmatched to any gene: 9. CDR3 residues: CSAYHGTSATNTGELFF. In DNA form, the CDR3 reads TGCAGTGCTTATCATGGGACTAGCGCCACGAACACCGGGGAGCTGTTTTTT.

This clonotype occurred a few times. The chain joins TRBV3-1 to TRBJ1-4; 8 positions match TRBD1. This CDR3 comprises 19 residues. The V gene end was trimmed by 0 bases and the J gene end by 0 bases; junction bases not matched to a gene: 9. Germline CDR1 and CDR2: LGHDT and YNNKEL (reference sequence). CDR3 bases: TGTGCCAGCAGCCAAGATCTCCCGGGACAGGCTGCAACTAATGAAAAACTGTTTTTT. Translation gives CASSQDLPGQAATNEKLFF.

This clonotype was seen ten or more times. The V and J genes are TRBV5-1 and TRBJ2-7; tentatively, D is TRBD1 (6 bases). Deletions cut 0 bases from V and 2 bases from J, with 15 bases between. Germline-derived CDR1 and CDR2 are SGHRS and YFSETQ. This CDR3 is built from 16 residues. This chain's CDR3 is CASSLGTAGVAYEQYF. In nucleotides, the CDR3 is TGCGCCAGCAGCTTGGGTACTGCAGGGGTAGCCTACGAGCAGTACTTC.

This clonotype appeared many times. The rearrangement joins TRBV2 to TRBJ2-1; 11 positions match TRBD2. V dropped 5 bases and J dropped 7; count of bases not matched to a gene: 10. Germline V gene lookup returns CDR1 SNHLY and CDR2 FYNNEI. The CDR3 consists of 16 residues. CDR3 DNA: TGTGCCAGCAGTTATAGCGGGGGGGAATCATGGAATGAGCAGTTCTTC. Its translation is CASSYSGGESWNEQFF.

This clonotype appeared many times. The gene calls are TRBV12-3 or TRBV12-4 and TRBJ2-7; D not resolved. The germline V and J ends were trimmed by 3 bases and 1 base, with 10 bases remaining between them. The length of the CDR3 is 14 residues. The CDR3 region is CASSLLAPSYEQYF. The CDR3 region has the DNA TGTGCCAGCAGTTTGCTTGCGCCTTCCTACGAGCAGTACTTC.

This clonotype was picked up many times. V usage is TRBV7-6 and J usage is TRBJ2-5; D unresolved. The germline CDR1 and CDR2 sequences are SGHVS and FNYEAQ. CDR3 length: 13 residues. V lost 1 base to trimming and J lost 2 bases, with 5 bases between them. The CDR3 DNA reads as TGTGCCAGCAGCTTAGGCAGGCAAGAGACCCAGTACTTC. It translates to CASSLGRQETQYF.

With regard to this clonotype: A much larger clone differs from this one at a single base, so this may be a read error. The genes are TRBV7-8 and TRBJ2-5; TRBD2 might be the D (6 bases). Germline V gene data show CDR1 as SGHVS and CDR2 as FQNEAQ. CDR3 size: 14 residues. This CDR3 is CAGSPYGGQETQYF. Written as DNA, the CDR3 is TGTGCCGGCAGCCCCTACGGGGGACAAGAGACCCAGTACTTC. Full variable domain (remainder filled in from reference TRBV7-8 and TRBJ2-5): GAGVSQSPRYKVAKRGQDVALRCDPISGHVSLFWYQQALGQGPEFLTYFQNEAQLDKSGLPSDRFFAERPEGSVSTLKIQRTQQEDSAVYLCAGSPYGGQETQYFGPGTRLLVL.

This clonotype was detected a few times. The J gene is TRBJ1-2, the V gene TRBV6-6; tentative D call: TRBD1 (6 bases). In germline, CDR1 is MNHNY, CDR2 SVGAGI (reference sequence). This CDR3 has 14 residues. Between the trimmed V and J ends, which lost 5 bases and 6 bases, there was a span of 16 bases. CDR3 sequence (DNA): TGTGCCAGCAGTGATACAGGGTTACCTAATGGCTACACCTTC. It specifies CASSDTGLPNGYTF.

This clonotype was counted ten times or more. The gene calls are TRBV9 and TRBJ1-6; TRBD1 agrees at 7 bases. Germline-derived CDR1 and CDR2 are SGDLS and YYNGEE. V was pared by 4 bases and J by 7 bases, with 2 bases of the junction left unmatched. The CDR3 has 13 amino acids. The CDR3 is CASSSTGNSPLHF. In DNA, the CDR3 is TGTGCCAGCAGCTCGACAGGGAATTCACCCCTCCACTTT.

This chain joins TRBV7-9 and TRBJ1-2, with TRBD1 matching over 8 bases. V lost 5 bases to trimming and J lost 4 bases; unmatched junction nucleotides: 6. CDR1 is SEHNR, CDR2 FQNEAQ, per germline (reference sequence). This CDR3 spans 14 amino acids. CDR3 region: CASSVSGQGYGYTF. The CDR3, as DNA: TGTGCCAGCAGCGTCTCCGGACAGGGCTATGGCTACACCTTC. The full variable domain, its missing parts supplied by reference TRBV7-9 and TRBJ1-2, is DTGVSQNPRHKITKRGQNVTFRCDPISEHNRLYWYRQTLGQGPEFLTYFQNEAQLEKSRLLSDRFSAERPKGSFSTLEIQRTEQGDSAMYLCASSVSGQGYGYTFGSGTRLTVV.